The 15 T cell receptor beta chains in this list originate from one sample, sequenced in a study of shared clonotypes between healthy human individuals (dated by TCRdb to 2020 to 2021). Library method: the immunoSEQ multiplex PCR assay. The table was pulled from immuneACCESS by TCRdb, which kept in-frame rearrangements only. Such tables lose some clones; where checked, under half of the loss comes from unresolved V genes, and the rest has no known cause. This sample lists more than 2 million clones; around 93% were detected once. Under 2% of the sample rests with the top ten. CD8 naive samples were CD45RO-negative cells positively selected for CCR7, giving a CD45RA+CCR7+ population that excluded TemRA cells. The sequenced material came from naive CD8+ T cells from PBMCs. In the paper's terms, the cell subset or site label means: CD45RA+CCR7+. The origin of the receptors is a man aged 18 to 29 in good health. Some clones in this sample may be carry-over from other donors' samples.

This chain uses TRBV27 with TRBJ2-7; D is perhaps TRBD1 (6 bases). This CDR3 has 14 residues. Germline V lookup: CDR1 MNHEY, CDR2 SMNVEV (reference sequence). Trimming pared 4 bases from V and 1 base from J, leaving 11 bases between. The chain's CDR3 is CASSSDRRSYEQYF. CDR3 bases: TGTGCCAGCAGTTCCGACAGGCGATCCTACGAGCAGTACTTC.

This chain connects TRBV7-6 to TRBJ2-6; the D gene is possibly TRBD1 (5 bases). V lost 3 bases to trimming and J lost 2 bases, with 11 bases between them. Germline CDR1 SGHVS, CDR2 FNYEAQ. CDR3 length equals 16 residues. The CDR3 here is CASSFVQATGANVLTF. The DNA of the CDR3 is TGTGCCAGCAGCTTCGTACAGGCAACTGGGGCCAACGTCCTGACTTTC. Full variable domain (missing parts from reference TRBV7-6 and TRBJ2-6): GAGVSQSPRYKVTKRGQDVALRCDPISGHVSLYWYRQALGQGPEFLTYFNYEAQQDKSGLPNDRFSAERPEGSISTLTIQRTEQRDSAMYRCASSFVQATGANVLTFGAGSRLTVL.

The V call is TRBV27, the J call TRBJ1-1; no definite D call. CDR3 length equals 18 residues. CDR1 and CDR2 (germline): MNHEY, SMNVEV (reference sequence). The germline V and J ends were trimmed by 5 bases and 0 bases, with 22 bases remaining between them. CDR3 bases: TGTGCCAGCAGTCCGACCACGTGGGGTCCCCTCATGAACACTGAAGCTTTCTTT. This gives the protein CASSPTTWGPLMNTEAFF.

The rearrangement uses TRBV4-1 and TRBJ2-7, with D perhaps given as TRBD1 or TRBD2 (5 bases each). Germline values: CDR1 MGHRA, CDR2 YSYEKL. This CDR3 spans 17 amino acids. V lost 2 bases and J 4 bases, leaving 21 bases between the germline ends. CDR3 region: CASSQWAGTSHVYEQYF. In nucleotides, the CDR3 is TGCGCCAGCAGCCAATGGGCAGGGACCAGCCATGTATACGAGCAGTACTTC.

V gene TRBV27 combines with J gene TRBJ2-7; 8 bases line up with TRBD2. The trim removed 6 bases at V and 7 bases at J, leaving 11 bases unmatched. The CDR3 sequence is 14 residues long. Germline assignment: CDR1 MNHEY and CDR2 SMNVEV (reference sequence). The DNA for the CDR3 is TGTGCCAGCAGCCACGGGGGGGCCTGGAGAGAGCAGTACTTC. Protein: CASSHGGAWREQYF.

This chain links TRBV7-2 with TRBJ2-7, with a tentative D call TRBD2 (6 bases). CDR1 is SGHTA and CDR2 is FQGNSA in the germline V gene. Trimming cost V 1 base and J 10 bases, with 17 bases left between them. This CDR3 is built from 14 residues. This CDR3 is CASSLELRGEYQYF. In DNA form, the CDR3 reads TGTGCCAGCAGCTTAGAACTGCGCGGGGAATACCAGTACTTC.

The genes are TRBV14 and TRBJ1-4, with unresolved D. CDR1 is SGHDN, CDR2 FVKESK, per germline. The CDR3 runs 14 residues. Trimming removed 2 bases from V and 0 bases from J, with 4 bases in between. CDR3 residues: CASSQFATNEKLFF. The CDR3 DNA reads as TGTGCCAGCAGCCAATTTGCAACTAATGAAAAACTGTTTTTT.

This clone was detected only once. This sequence joins TRBV11-2 and TRBJ2-7; 7 bases agree with TRBD2. V lost 5 bases, J lost 0 bases, and 4 bases stayed unmatched. This CDR3 has 14 amino acids. Germline V gene lookup returns CDR1 SGHAT and CDR2 FQNNGV. CDR3: CASSTGGTSYEQYF. The CDR3 nucleotides are TGTGCCAGCAGCACCGGGGGGACCTCCTACGAGCAGTACTTC.

This rearrangement joins TRBV27 to TRBJ1-2, with 7 positions matching TRBD1. The CDR3 covers 13 residues. The germline gives CDR1 MNHEY, CDR2 SMNVEV (reference sequence). Losses at the gene ends were 5 bases for V and 9 bases for J; bases not matched to a gene: 9. The CDR3 is CASSQDRKWSYTF. In DNA form, the CDR3 reads TGTGCCAGCAGTCAGGACAGGAAGTGGAGCTACACCTTC.

The chain has TRBV2 and TRBJ2-7; the match to TRBD1 covers 10 bases. V trimming: 3 bases; J trimming: 5 bases; junction bases outside the gene matches: 10. Germline lookup yields CDR1 SNHLY and CDR2 FYNNEI. The CDR3 loop spans 16 amino acids. This chain's CDR3 is CASSDSETGGQDEQYF. The CDR3 nucleotides read TGTGCCAGCAGTGACTCCGAGACAGGGGGCCAGGACGAGCAGTACTTC.

This clone showed up just once. The rearrangement joins TRBV27 to TRBJ2-3; no clear D. V was clipped by 3 bases and J by 0 bases, with 13 bases between them. Germline loops: CDR1 MNHEY, CDR2 SMNVEV (reference sequence). The CDR3 length is 16 residues. CDR3 sequence: CASSFLDATSTDTQYF. CDR3 bases: TGTGCCAGCAGTTTCCTCGACGCCACTAGCACAGATACGCAGTATTTT.

The rearrangement uses TRBV11-2 and TRBJ2-1; 8 bases fit TRBD2. With V trimmed by 4 bases and J by 2 bases, 4 bases remained unmatched. The CDR3 covers 15 residues. Germline CDR1 is SGHAT and CDR2 is FQNNGV. CDR3 in amino acids: CASSWGLGTYNEQFF. In nucleotides, the CDR3 is TGTGCCAGCAGCTGGGGACTAGGAACCTACAATGAGCAGTTCTTC.

CDR3: CASSIRGRAVLNEQFF. The CDR3 DNA follows: TGTGCCAGTAGTATCCGCGGGAGGGCCGTCCTCAATGAGCAGTTCTTC. The rearrangement uses TRBV19 and TRBJ2-1, with 9 nucleotides matching TRBD2. V lost 3 bases, J lost 6 bases, and 9 bases stayed unmatched. The CDR3 is 16 residues long. Germline values: CDR1 LNHDA, CDR2 SQIVND (reference sequence).

The rearrangement links TRBV19 to TRBJ2-7; possibly TRBD1 for D (6 bases). Germline V gene lookup returns CDR1 LNHDA and CDR2 SQIVND (reference sequence). The V end lost 10 bases, the J end lost 3 bases, and 22 bases lay between the germline ends. CDR3 length equals 15 residues. CDR3 bases: TGTGCCACCACATCCTCCCGGGGACAAAGCTACGAGCAGTACTTC. It is translated as CATTSSRGQSYEQYF.

This rearrangement joins TRBV10-3 to TRBJ2-3; D gene uncertain. The CDR3 spans 12 residues. Germline V CDR1 and CDR2: ENHRY, SYGVKD. With 10 bases removed from V and 0 bases from J, the gap between germline ends came to 8 bases. DNA of the CDR3: TGTGCCACCGCCTTTAGCACAGATACGCAGTATTTT. Translation: CATAFSTDTQYF.